These 31 T cell receptor beta chains were all obtained from the same sample, sequenced in a study of T cells in Graves' hyperthyroidism and ophthalmopathy. RNA transcripts yielded amplified TCR beta CDR3 regions. Using the HTBI primer set, a first-round RT-PCR was run on the TCR CDR3. TCRdb used MiXCR to reprocess the multiplex PCR reads, holding one entry per CDR3 protein. The profile shows approximately 210,000 distinct CDR3 sequences, 17% of them singletons. The sample taken for sequencing was blood. The receptors come from a man in his forties or fifties with Graves' hyperthyroidism.

This clonotype was detected many times. This chain connects TRBV7-6 to TRBJ2-7; 7 bases are shared with TRBD1. Germline CDR1 and CDR2: SGHVS and FNYEAQ. J lost 1 base, V lost 4 bases, and 7 bases had no gene match. CDR3 size: 15 residues. The CDR3 protein is CASSYGDSESYEQYF. The DNA for the CDR3 is TGTGCCAGCAGCTATGGGGACAGTGAGTCCTACGAGCAGTACTTC. The full variable domain, rest sourced from reference TRBV7-6 and TRBJ2-7, is GAGVSQSPRYKVTKRGQDVALRCDPISGHVSLYWYRQALGQGPEFLTYFNYEAQQDKSGLPNDRFSAERPEGSISTLTIQRTEQRDSAMYRCASSYGDSESYEQYFGPGTRLTVT.

At least ten counts were recorded for this clonotype. J is TRBJ2-1 and V is TRBV3-1; 7 positions match TRBD2. Germline lookup yields CDR1 LGHDT and CDR2 YNNKEL (reference sequence). Trimming at V came to 4 bases and at J to 9 bases, leaving 15 bases not matched to a gene. CDR3 length equals 16 residues. For the CDR3, the DNA is TGTGCCAGCAGCCGCCGACTAGCTTCGGTTGACAGTGAGCAGTTCTTC. Translating gives CASSRRLASVDSEQFF.

This clonotype has a handful of counts. This chain uses TRBV6-2 or TRBV6-3 with TRBJ1-5; D is uncertain. Germline CDR1 reads MNHEY; CDR2 reads SVGEGT. The CDR3 runs 12 residues. V lost 5 bases and J lost 6, with 8 bases in between. CDR3 sequence (DNA): TGTGCCAGCAGTCCAGTTCCTCAGCCCCAGCATTTT. This translates into CASSPVPQPQHF.

This clonotype has only a few counts. The CDR3 bases are TGCAGTGCTAGAGATCTAGCGGGGTACAATGAGCAGTTCTTC. Its protein product is CSARDLAGYNEQFF. The chain carries TRBV20-1 and TRBJ2-1; 9 positions match TRBD2. J lost 4 bases, V lost 0 bases, and 1 base had no gene match. Germline V gene lookup returns CDR1 DFQATT and CDR2 SNEGSKA (reference sequence). This CDR3 is 14 amino acids long.

This chain connects TRBV9 to TRBJ1-2; D ambiguous. Between the trimmed V and J ends, which lost 0 bases and 4 bases, there was a span of 10 bases. CDR1 and CDR2 (germline): SGDLS, YYNGEE. The CDR3 is 14 amino acids. Here the CDR3 DNA reads TGTGCCAGCAGCGTAGGTTTCAGGAGCTATGGCTACACCTTC. It yields the protein CASSVGFRSYGYTF.

This clonotype was counted between two and nine times. The junction does not match germline at one end; this may be a read error. V usage is TRBV7-2 and J usage is TRBJ2-3; 7 bases agree with TRBD2. This CDR3 contains 17 residues. Per the germline V gene, CDR1 is SGHTA and CDR2 is FQGNSA. The CDR3 coding sequence is TGTGCCAGAAGCTTAACCATCCGCGGGAGAAGGTCAGATACGCAGTATTTT. It yields the protein CARSLTIRGRRSDTQYF.

This clonotype was counted between two and nine times. V is TRBV15 and J is TRBJ1-3; possible D gene TRBD1, 5 bases. V lost 8 bases to trimming and J lost 2 bases, with 10 bases between them. This CDR3 spans 13 amino acids. Per germline, CDR1 LNHNV and CDR2 YYDKDF (reference sequence). The CDR3, as DNA: TGTGCCACCCGGCAGGGAGCTGGAAACACCATATATTTT. This sequence encodes CATRQGAGNTIYF. The whole variable domain, filled in from reference TRBV15 and TRBJ1-3, reads DAMVIQNPRYQVTQFGKPVTLSCSQTLNHNVMYWYQQKSSQAPKLLFHYYDKDFNNEADTPDNFQSRRPNTSFCFLDIRSPGLGDTAMYLCATRQGAGNTIYFGEGSWLTVV.

This clonotype was observed a few times. This chain joins TRBV5-4 and TRBJ2-1, with D tentatively TRBD1 (6 bases). V was clipped by 2 bases and J by 4 bases, with 13 bases between them. The CDR3 runs 15 residues. Per germline, CDR1 SGHNT and CDR2 YYREEE (reference sequence). This CDR3 is CASSLGGTDYNEQFF. CDR3 in DNA: TGTGCCAGCAGCTTAGGGGGAACGGATTACAATGAGCAGTTCTTC.

This clonotype was seen repeatedly, ten times or more. The chain uses TRBV6-2 or TRBV6-3 and TRBJ1-5; weak D call: TRBD1 (5 bases). From germline, CDR1 is MNHEY and CDR2 SVGEGT. This CDR3 is built from 18 residues. The V end lost 6 bases, the J end lost 2 bases, and 23 bases lay between the germline ends. Here the CDR3 DNA reads TGTGCCAGCAGGCGGGGGGGATCCTCTTCTGGGGGCAATCAGCCCCAGCATTTT. Its protein product is CASRRGGSSSGGNQPQHF.

This clonotype was seen a few times. The V call is TRBV5-1, the J call TRBJ2-5; TRBD1 aligns across 9 bases. J was trimmed by 1 base and V by 3 bases; bases with no gene match: 4. Germline lookup yields CDR1 SGHRS and CDR2 YFSETQ. This CDR3 contains 15 residues. The CDR3 DNA reads as TGCGCCAGCAGCTCGACAGGGGGACCCCAAGAGACCCAGTACTTC. Translated: CASSSTGGPQETQYF.

This clonotype was found many times. The genes are TRBV20-1 and TRBJ2-7, with 11 nucleotides matching TRBD2. The CDR3 totals 15 residues. CDR1 and CDR2 from the germline V gene are DFQATT and SNEGSKA (reference sequence). V lost 0 bases to trimming and J lost 2 bases; unmatched junction nucleotides: 3. The CDR3 region has the DNA TGCAGTGCTAGAGATATACTAGCGGGAGCCTACGAGCAGTACTTC. It specifies CSARDILAGAYEQYF.

This clonotype was counted ten times or more. The chain recombines TRBV30 with TRBJ2-1; D gene unclear. This CDR3 has 13 amino acids. V lost 2 bases and J lost 7, with 12 bases in between. Per germline, CDR1 GTSNPN and CDR2 SVGIG (reference sequence). The CDR3 region has the DNA TGTGCCTGGAGTCTGATTGAAGGGAATGAGCAGTTCTTC. It specifies CAWSLIEGNEQFF.

The table lists this clonotype with many counts. The J gene is TRBJ2-1, the V gene TRBV30; TRBD2 aligns across 7 bases. This CDR3 has 14 residues. Germline trimming cut 0 bases from V and 7 bases from J; bases unmatched to any gene: 6. Germline CDR1 and CDR2: GTSNPN and SVGIG (reference sequence). This CDR3 reads CAWSVRLAENEQFF. The CDR3 DNA is TGTGCCTGGAGTGTAAGGCTAGCGGAAAATGAGCAGTTCTTC.

This clonotype has only a few counts. The chain combines TRBV28 with TRBJ2-1; weak D call: TRBD2 (5 bases). This CDR3 spans 16 amino acids. Germline assignment: CDR1 MDHEN and CDR2 SYDVKM. Trimming shortened V by 1 base and J by 5 bases, and 15 bases separated the two germline ends. CDR3 loop: CASSLSAPRGNNEQFF. The CDR3 DNA reads as TGTGCCAGCAGTTTATCGGCCCCCCGGGGAAACAATGAGCAGTTCTTC.

This clonotype was detected ten times or more. The J gene is TRBJ2-4, the V gene TRBV3-1, with 7 bases matching TRBD1. This CDR3 has 17 residues. In germline, CDR1 is LGHDT, CDR2 YNNKEL (reference sequence). The V and J ends lost 1 base and 2 bases, in that order; junction bases with no gene match: 8. CDR3 region: CASSQAFLQGTKNIQYF. CDR3 DNA sequence: TGTGCCAGCAGCCAAGCATTCCTACAGGGGACCAAAAACATTCAGTACTTC.

This chain connects TRBV29-1 to TRBJ2-5; D call uncertain. CDR1 and CDR2 from the germline V gene are SQVTM and ANQGSEA. The CDR3 consists of 12 residues. The V end was cut by 6 bases, the J end by 5 bases, with 13 bases between. CDR3 region: CSVLVPGETQYF. The DNA for the CDR3 is TGCAGCGTGCTTGTTCCTGGGGAGACCCAGTACTTC.

This clonotype was counted between two and nine times. The V gene is TRBV30, the J gene TRBJ2-5, with 7 bases fitting TRBD2. Germline trimming cut 3 bases from V and 5 bases from J; bases unmatched to any gene: 12. Germline CDR1 is GTSNPN and CDR2 is SVGIG (reference sequence). The CDR3 spans 15 residues. The CDR3 coding sequence is TGTGCCTGGAGCACCGGGCGGGAGTTGGCGGAGACCCAGTACTTC. Its translation is CAWSTGRELAETQYF.

Concerning this clonotype: A clone one base away is much larger, so this may be a read error. CDR3 loop: CASSLQQVGELFF. The CDR3, as DNA: TGTGCCAGCAGCTTACAGCAGGTCGGGGAGCTGTTTTTT. The rearrangement uses TRBV7-2 and TRBJ2-2; D unclear. Trimming cost V 2 bases and J 7 bases, with 8 bases left between them. CDR1 and CDR2 from the germline V gene are SGHTA and FQGNSA. CDR3 size: 13 residues.

This chain links TRBV7-2 with TRBJ2-3, with TRBD2 matching 8 bases. The germline V gene has CDR1 SGHTA and CDR2 FQGNSA. The CDR3 totals 15 residues. The junction had 6 bases not matched to a gene; V was cut back by 2 bases and J by 5 bases. This CDR3 is CASSLRREGRDTQYF. CDR3 nucleotides: TGTGCCAGCAGCTTACGCCGGGAGGGCCGAGATACGCAGTATTTT.

A few counts support this clonotype. The CDR3 reads CSVQGQDTDTQYF. The CDR3 bases are TGCAGCGTTCAGGGACAGGATACAGATACGCAGTATTTT. The V call is TRBV29-1, the J call TRBJ2-3, with 8 nucleotides matching TRBD1. In germline, CDR1 is SQVTM, CDR2 ANQGSEA. V dropped 5 bases and J dropped 3; count of bases not matched to a gene: 4. The CDR3 runs 13 residues.

This clonotype has at least ten counts. V gene TRBV30 combines with J gene TRBJ1-5; tentatively, D is TRBD1 (6 bases). The germline gives CDR1 GTSNPN, CDR2 SVGIG (reference sequence). Between the trimmed V and J ends, which lost 2 bases and 7 bases, there was a span of 12 bases. CDR3 length: 13 residues. The CDR3: CAWSRQEEQPQHF. The CDR3 region has the DNA TGTGCCTGGAGTCGACAGGAAGAACAGCCCCAGCATTTT.

The table lists this clonotype with many counts. This chain links TRBV11-3 with TRBJ2-7; 13 nucleotides match TRBD2. In germline, CDR1 is SGHNT, CDR2 YENEEA. V shed 4 bases, J shed 7 bases, and the junction held 7 bases outside the gene matches. The CDR3 runs to 15 residues. The CDR3 sequence: CASSYTSGRAGEQYF. The CDR3 coding sequence is TGTGCCAGCAGCTACACTAGCGGGAGGGCAGGTGAGCAGTACTTC.

Only a few counts were recorded for this clonotype. The V and J genes are TRBV20-1 and TRBJ1-4; no clear D. Per the germline V gene, CDR1 is DFQATT and CDR2 is SNEGSKA (reference sequence). The CDR3 extends over 14 amino acids. V lost 6 bases to trimming and J lost 0 bases, with 11 bases between them. The CDR3 protein is CSAIVPPTNEKLFF. CDR3 sequence (DNA): TGCAGTGCGATAGTCCCGCCAACTAATGAAAAACTGTTTTTT.

Remarks on this clonotype: A much larger clone lies a single base off, so this may be a read error. J is TRBJ2-1 and V is TRBV7-9, with 15 positions matching TRBD2. CDR3 length: 18 amino acids. CDR1 is SEHNR and CDR2 is FQNEAQ in the germline V gene (reference sequence). The CDR3 sequence: CAGSRGTSGRKGSNEQFF. The CDR3 DNA reads as TGTGCCGGCAGCCGCGGGACTAGCGGGAGGAAAGGGTCGAATGAGCAGTTCTTC.

This clonotype has ten or more counts. The CDR3 loop is CASSSYITDTQYF. CDR3 coding DNA: TGTGCCAGCAGTTCGTATATCACAGATACGCAGTATTTT. This chain joins TRBV12-3 or TRBV12-4 and TRBJ2-3; no clear D. This CDR3 is built from 13 residues. Trimming pared 4 bases from V and 2 bases from J, leaving 7 bases between.

This clonotype was recorded a few times. The genes are TRBV10-3 and TRBJ2-1, with D unresolved. The germline V gene has CDR1 ENHRY and CDR2 SYGVKD. The CDR3 loop spans 14 amino acids. The ends were cut back, 4 bases at V and 5 bases at J, with 12 bases in the middle. The CDR3 is CAISVDPANNEQFF. Here the CDR3 DNA reads TGTGCCATCAGTGTGGACCCCGCCAACAATGAGCAGTTCTTC.

The chain carries TRBV5-5 and TRBJ2-7; D is unclear. Trimming removed 4 bases from V and 0 bases from J, with 11 bases in between. Germline loops: CDR1 SGHKS, CDR2 YYEKEE (reference sequence). The CDR3 is 14 amino acids. In DNA, the CDR3 is TGTGCCAGCAGCCCAGTAAAAACCTCCTACGAGCAGTACTTC. Translated, it gives CASSPVKTSYEQYF.

V usage is TRBV6-2 or TRBV6-3 and J usage is TRBJ2-2; TRBD1 might be the D (6 bases). This CDR3 has 15 residues. Germline V gene sequence: CDR1 MNHEY, CDR2 SVGEGT. V was clipped by 3 bases and J by 3 bases, with 11 bases between them. The DNA for the CDR3 is TGTGCCAGCAGTTATTCAGGGGTCGACACCGGGGAGCTGTTTTTT. Its translation: CASSYSGVDTGELFF.

As to this clonotype: A much larger clone sits a single nucleotide away, making a read error possible. Written as DNA, the CDR3 is TGTGCCAGCAGCCATAAGGTGCGTGGGAAGCGCGAGCAGTACTTC. It yields the protein CASSHKVRGKREQYF. The chain combines TRBV5-5 with TRBJ2-7; D unresolved. The ends were cut back, 4 bases at V and 6 bases at J, with 20 bases in the middle. This CDR3 comprises 15 residues. Germline V CDR1 and CDR2: SGHKS, YYEKEE (reference sequence).

The chain uses TRBV7-8 and TRBJ2-1; 14 bases agree with TRBD2. The ends lost 4 bases at V and 15 bases at J; junction bases unmatched: 8. Germline loops: CDR1 SGHVS, CDR2 FQNEAQ. CDR3 length: 14 amino acids. CDR3 protein: CASSYPGLAGELFF. The CDR3 coding sequence is TGTGCCAGCAGCTACCCGGGACTAGCGGGGGAACTGTTCTTC.

Comments on this clonotype: At one end, the junction sequence differs from germline, possibly due to a read error. The CDR3 loop reads CASRPDRYANTGELLF. The CDR3 region has the DNA TGTGCCAGTAGACCGGACAGATACGCGAACACCGGGGAGCTGCTTTTT. J is TRBJ2-2 and V is TRBV19; TRBD1 might be the D (6 bases). Per the germline V gene, CDR1 is LNHDA and CDR2 is SQIVND (reference sequence). CDR3 length equals 16 residues. The full variable domain, rest sourced from reference TRBV19 and TRBJ2-2, is DGGITQSPKYLFRKEGQNVTLSCEQNLNHDAMYWYRQDPGQGLRLIYYSQIVNDFQKGDIAEGYSVSREKKESFPLTVTSAQKNPTAFYLCASRPDRYANTGELLFGEGSRLTVL.